This TCR beta chain was obtained from a study of PD-L1 blockade in urothelial cancer. At the level of the study: Each blood sample yielded a median of 141,255 T cells.

Time point defined: pretreatment peripheral blood. Pretreatment and on-treatment samples were taken, numbering 1 to 8 per patient. The table came from immunoSEQ multiplex PCR; TCRdb's copy has only in-frame clones and leaves some out. The table has about 72,000 clones, 90% seen once. The germline V and J ends were trimmed by 2 bases and 0 bases, with 11 bases remaining between them. Germline assignment: CDR1 LGHNA and CDR2 YNFKEQ. The CDR3 runs 16 residues. A word on this clone: Its target is unknown.

The study, taken as a whole, reports: Patients with below-median pretreatment blood clonality survived longer.

This specimen was PBMCs, taken around atezolizumab (anti-PD-L1) treatment. The chain is built from TRBV4-2 and TRBJ2-1; TRBD2 might be the D (6 bases). This clonotype was obtained from a man aged 65 to 85 with urothelial cancer. The CDR3 region has the DNA TGTGCCAGCAGCCAAAGGGACTTCAGCTCCTACAATGAGCAGTTCTTC. It is translated as CASSQRDFSSYNEQFF.